Listed below are T cell receptor beta chains from one sample, sequenced in a study of vaccination and CD4 T cells after COVID-19. These receptors have no identified antigens. TCRdb ran MiXCR on the PCR reads and lists one entry per CDR3 protein. The repertoire holds about 17,000 distinct CDR3 sequences, with roughly 48% as singletons. The input for sequencing was CD4+ T cells from blood, cultured in vitro, taken about 7 months after SARS-CoV-2 vaccination. Every receptor here comes from a human donor who had recovered from COVID-19. CDR3s include the opening cysteine and the closing phenylalanine or tryptophan. The order of the fields is CDR3 DNA, CDR3 protein, D gene, J gene, V gene, clone size. The D gene is left open where the match is weak. Clone size is given for some rows only: seen once, a few or many times, or a class if the clone is expanded.

cdr3_nt: TGCAGTGCTTTGGGGGATAGCAATCAGCCCCAGCATTTT
cdr3_aa: CSALGDSNQPQHF
d_call: .
j_call: TRBJ1-5
v_call: TRBV20-1
clone_size: .

cdr3_nt: TGCGCCAGCAGCCAAGATGGGCGGGACCCCGGGGATACGCAGTATTTT
cdr3_aa: CASSQDGRDPGDTQYF
d_call: .
j_call: TRBJ2-3
v_call: TRBV4-3
clone_size: medium-sized

cdr3_nt: TGTGCCAGCAGCTCTGCCTACGAGCAGTACTTC
cdr3_aa: CASSSAYEQYF
d_call: .
j_call: TRBJ2-7
v_call: TRBV7-2
clone_size: .

cdr3_nt: TGTGCCAGCAGTCAAACCACCGACCGCCGGGGTCGGCTTGGCTACACCTTC
cdr3_aa: CASSQTTDRRGRLGYTF
d_call: .
j_call: TRBJ1-2
v_call: TRBV6-1
clone_size: .

cdr3_nt: TGCACCAGCAGCGACACCGAAGAAGGAGGATCCCTTTACGAGCAGTACTTC
cdr3_aa: CTSSDTEEGGSLYEQYF
d_call: .
j_call: TRBJ2-7
v_call: TRBV1
clone_size: few

cdr3_nt: TGTGCCAGCAGACCCGACAGGGGATGGTATGGCTACACCTTC
cdr3_aa: CASRPDRGWYGYTF
d_call: TRBD1
j_call: TRBJ1-2
v_call: TRBV5-4
clone_size: .

cdr3_nt: TGTGCCAGCAGCTTAGGACAGGGCCTGTCCTACGAGCAGTACTTC
cdr3_aa: CASSLGQGLSYEQYF
d_call: TRBD1
j_call: TRBJ2-7
v_call: TRBV7-2
clone_size: .

cdr3_nt: TGTGCCAGCAGCTTAGCCGGGACTAGCGGGAGAACAGATACGCAGTATTTT
cdr3_aa: CASSLAGTSGRTDTQYF
d_call: TRBD2
j_call: TRBJ2-3
v_call: TRBV7-9
clone_size: few

cdr3_nt: TGTGCCAGCAGTTACCCGACCCCGCCCCAGCATTTT
cdr3_aa: CASSYPTPPQHF
d_call: .
j_call: TRBJ1-5
v_call: TRBV6-5
clone_size: few

cdr3_nt: TGTGCCAGCAGTCCCGGTGGGGGGAGCTCCTACAATGAGCAGTTCTTC
cdr3_aa: CASSPGGGSSYNEQFF
d_call: .
j_call: TRBJ2-1
v_call: TRBV6-1
clone_size: .

cdr3_nt: TGTGCCAGCAGCCCCGGGCGACAAGAGACCCAGTACTTC
cdr3_aa: CASSPGRQETQYF
d_call: .
j_call: TRBJ2-5
v_call: TRBV14
clone_size: .

cdr3_nt: TGTGCCAGCAGCGCACTCGCGCGGGGGCCTCAGAACGAGCAGTACTTC
cdr3_aa: CASSALARGPQNEQYF
d_call: .
j_call: TRBJ2-7
v_call: TRBV5-6
clone_size: .

cdr3_nt: TGTGCCAGCAGCCCGTGGGGCCTACTAGCGGGAGGCGAGCAGTTCTTC
cdr3_aa: CASSPWGLLAGGEQFF
d_call: TRBD2
j_call: TRBJ2-1
v_call: TRBV7-9
clone_size: few

cdr3_nt: TGCAGTGCTAGTCATCAGGTTCCTAACTATGGCTACACCTTC
cdr3_aa: CSASHQVPNYGYTF
d_call: .
j_call: TRBJ1-2
v_call: TRBV20-1
clone_size: .

cdr3_nt: TGTGCCAGCAGTCCCTTGGGCGGGGGTTCCTACGAGCAGTACTTC
cdr3_aa: CASSPLGGGSYEQYF
d_call: TRBD2
j_call: TRBJ2-7
v_call: TRBV12-3/TRBV12-4
clone_size: .

cdr3_nt: TGCAGTGCTAGAGATTGGACTAGCGGGGATCTGAATGAGCAGTTCTTC
cdr3_aa: CSARDWTSGDLNEQFF
d_call: TRBD2
j_call: TRBJ2-1
v_call: TRBV20-1
clone_size: .

cdr3_nt: TGTGCCAGCAGTTTAAATGCAGGGGGCGGGGAGCTGTTTTTT
cdr3_aa: CASSLNAGGGELFF
d_call: TRBD1
j_call: TRBJ2-2
v_call: TRBV28
clone_size: .

cdr3_nt: TGTGCCAGCAGCCCCCAACAGGGGAGGGAGACCCAGTACTTC
cdr3_aa: CASSPQQGRETQYF
d_call: .
j_call: TRBJ2-5
v_call: TRBV7-9
clone_size: few

cdr3_nt: TGTGCCAGCAGCTTGGTGGTTAGCGGGGTCTACGAGCAGTACTTC
cdr3_aa: CASSLVVSGVYEQYF
d_call: TRBD2
j_call: TRBJ2-7
v_call: TRBV5-4
clone_size: .

cdr3_nt: TGTGCCAGCAGCTTGTTCGGCGCGGGGCCTGGCTACACCTTC
cdr3_aa: CASSLFGAGPGYTF
d_call: .
j_call: TRBJ1-2
v_call: TRBV5-4
clone_size: .

cdr3_nt: TGTGCCAGCAGTTACCGAGGGGCCACAGATACGCAGTATTTT
cdr3_aa: CASSYRGATDTQYF
d_call: .
j_call: TRBJ2-3
v_call: TRBV6-5
clone_size: .

cdr3_nt: TGTGCCAGCAGCCCCGGGGGGGAGAGGAGCTACACCTTC
cdr3_aa: CASSPGGERSYTF
d_call: .
j_call: TRBJ1-2
v_call: TRBV7-9
clone_size: few

cdr3_nt: TGTGCCACCAGTGATGCGGGACAGGGGAACACTGAAGCTTTCTTT
cdr3_aa: CATSDAGQGNTEAFF
d_call: TRBD1
j_call: TRBJ1-1
v_call: TRBV24-1
clone_size: few

cdr3_nt: TGTGCCAGCAGCTTGTTTGGCAGGGGGCTGGTCGAAGAGACCCAGTACTTC
cdr3_aa: CASSLFGRGLVEETQYF
d_call: TRBD1
j_call: TRBJ2-5
v_call: TRBV5-8
clone_size: .

cdr3_nt: TGTGCCATCAGGGACGGGACGGCTGGGGCCAACGTCCTGACTTTC
cdr3_aa: CAIRDGTAGANVLTF
d_call: .
j_call: TRBJ2-6
v_call: TRBV10-3
clone_size: few

cdr3_nt: TGTGCCAGCAGCTTAGTCTTTGATCGGCTGAACACTGAAGCTTTCTTT
cdr3_aa: CASSLVFDRLNTEAFF
d_call: .
j_call: TRBJ1-1
v_call: TRBV7-9
clone_size: .

cdr3_nt: TGCAGTGCTAGCTTAGCGGCCCCCACCTACAATGAGCAGTTCTTC
cdr3_aa: CSASLAAPTYNEQFF
d_call: .
j_call: TRBJ2-1
v_call: TRBV20-1
clone_size: .

cdr3_nt: TGTGCCAGCAGCCGGCCCCTCAATGAGCAGTTCTTC
cdr3_aa: CASSRPLNEQFF
d_call: .
j_call: TRBJ2-1
v_call: TRBV6-1
clone_size: .

cdr3_nt: TGTGCCAGCAGTCCCCATTCTGGTCTCCGTGAGCAGTTCTTC
cdr3_aa: CASSPHSGLREQFF
d_call: .
j_call: TRBJ2-1
v_call: TRBV7-3
clone_size: .

cdr3_nt: TGCAGTGCTACAATCTGGACGGATGGCAATGAAAAACTGTTTTTT
cdr3_aa: CSATIWTDGNEKLFF
d_call: .
j_call: TRBJ1-4
v_call: TRBV20-1
clone_size: .

cdr3_nt: TGTGCCACCAGTGATCCCCGGGACAGGGGGAAGAGGAACTATGGCTACACCTTC
cdr3_aa: CATSDPRDRGKRNYGYTF
d_call: TRBD1
j_call: TRBJ1-2
v_call: TRBV24-1
clone_size: .

cdr3_nt: TGTGCCAGCAGCCGCCCCGGTGGGGCGGGCACAGATACGCAGTATTTT
cdr3_aa: CASSRPGGAGTDTQYF
d_call: .
j_call: TRBJ2-3
v_call: TRBV7-8
clone_size: few

cdr3_nt: TGTGCCAGCAGCTTGTTAGGGGGCTTAAATCAGCCCCAGCATTTT
cdr3_aa: CASSLLGGLNQPQHF
d_call: TRBD1
j_call: TRBJ1-5
v_call: TRBV7-2
clone_size: .

cdr3_nt: TGTGCCAGTAGTCCACAGAAGAATCAGCCCCAGCATTTT
cdr3_aa: CASSPQKNQPQHF
d_call: .
j_call: TRBJ1-5
v_call: TRBV19
clone_size: .

cdr3_nt: TGTGCCAGCAGCCCCGGCGGGGGGGCCTGGCAAGAGACCCAGTACTTC
cdr3_aa: CASSPGGGAWQETQYF
d_call: TRBD2
j_call: TRBJ2-5
v_call: TRBV5-4
clone_size: .

cdr3_nt: TGTGCCATCAGGACTAGCGGATCTAGCACAGATACGCAGTATTTT
cdr3_aa: CAIRTSGSSTDTQYF
d_call: TRBD2
j_call: TRBJ2-3
v_call: TRBV10-3
clone_size: .

cdr3_nt: TGTGCCAGCAGATCCGAAAGGGGAGGAGAGACCCAGTACTTC
cdr3_aa: CASRSERGGETQYF
d_call: .
j_call: TRBJ2-5
v_call: TRBV7-2
clone_size: .

cdr3_nt: TGTGCCAGCAGCTCTGTTGAGCAGACAGCCAAAAACATTCAGTACTTC
cdr3_aa: CASSSVEQTAKNIQYF
d_call: .
j_call: TRBJ2-4
v_call: TRBV7-2
clone_size: .

cdr3_nt: TGCAGTGCATCACTAGCGGGGGGGCCCGGGGAGCTGTTTTTT
cdr3_aa: CSASLAGGPGELFF
d_call: TRBD2
j_call: TRBJ2-2
v_call: TRBV20-1
clone_size: once

cdr3_nt: TGTGCCACCAGTGCTTTTCCAGGCACTGAAGCTTTCTTT
cdr3_aa: CATSAFPGTEAFF
d_call: .
j_call: TRBJ1-1
v_call: TRBV24-1
clone_size: .

cdr3_nt: TGTGCTAGCAGCCAAGTCCGACAGCTTACGCAGTATTTT
cdr3_aa: CASSQVRQLTQYF
d_call: .
j_call: TRBJ2-3
v_call: TRBV14
clone_size: .

cdr3_nt: TGTGCCAGCAGACGGGGACTAGCGGAGACCCAGTACTTC
cdr3_aa: CASRRGLAETQYF
d_call: TRBD2
j_call: TRBJ2-5
v_call: TRBV7-2
clone_size: few

cdr3_nt: TGTGCCAGCAGCTTACTGGGGACTAGCGGGGTCAATGAGCAGTTCTTC
cdr3_aa: CASSLLGTSGVNEQFF
d_call: TRBD2
j_call: TRBJ2-1
v_call: TRBV7-3
clone_size: once

cdr3_nt: TGCAGTGCTAGTCACCCCCCCCAAGCGGGGGTTTACGAGCAGTACTTC
cdr3_aa: CSASHPPQAGVYEQYF
d_call: TRBD2
j_call: TRBJ2-7
v_call: TRBV20-1
clone_size: .

cdr3_nt: TGTGCCAGCAGTCCCCAGCGGACCCGACGGGAGCAGTACTTC
cdr3_aa: CASSPQRTRREQYF
d_call: .
j_call: TRBJ2-7
v_call: TRBV27
clone_size: .

cdr3_nt: TGCAGTGCCCGTAGCGGGAGAGGCGCAGATACGCAGTATTTT
cdr3_aa: CSARSGRGADTQYF
d_call: TRBD2
j_call: TRBJ2-3
v_call: TRBV20-1
clone_size: .

cdr3_nt: TGTGCCAGCAGTTTGACGACAGGGGGCTTAGCCAAAAACATTCAGTACTTC
cdr3_aa: CASSLTTGGLAKNIQYF
d_call: TRBD1
j_call: TRBJ2-4
v_call: TRBV6-5
clone_size: few

cdr3_nt: TGTGCCAGCAGCCAGAACAGGGGGTTGGTGCAGTACTTC
cdr3_aa: CASSQNRGLVQYF
d_call: TRBD1
j_call: TRBJ2-7
v_call: TRBV7-2
clone_size: .

cdr3_nt: TGTGCCAGCAGCTTAGTTGCTCGTGAGCAGTTCTTC
cdr3_aa: CASSLVAREQFF
d_call: .
j_call: TRBJ2-1
v_call: TRBV7-8
clone_size: large